This T cell receptor beta chain was profiled in a study of blood T cell repertoires in COVID-19. Methods used by the authors: The authors estimated nucleated cell counts from reference gene primer amplification. Produced via immunoSEQ multiplex PCR; TCRdb's table is partial and in-frame only. The V and J calls and clone size were taken over from that table, and D and trimming were inferred from the DNA. The sample shows about 170,000 clones, approximately 86% of them seen only once. CDR3 size: 19 residues. Per the germline V gene, CDR1 is LGHNA and CDR2 is YNFKEQ. Germline trimming cut 4 bases from V and 2 bases from J; bases unmatched to any gene: 18.

This clonotype was sampled from a man in his sixties or seventies with acute or convalescent COVID-19. V is TRBV4-2 and J is TRBJ2-5; 8 bases fit TRBD2. Source material: peripheral blood. CDR3 loop: CASSPKESGGLGPQETQYF. The CDR3 DNA reads TGTGCCAGCAGCCCGAAGGAGAGCGGGGGCCTGGGCCCTCAAGAGACCCAGTACTTC.